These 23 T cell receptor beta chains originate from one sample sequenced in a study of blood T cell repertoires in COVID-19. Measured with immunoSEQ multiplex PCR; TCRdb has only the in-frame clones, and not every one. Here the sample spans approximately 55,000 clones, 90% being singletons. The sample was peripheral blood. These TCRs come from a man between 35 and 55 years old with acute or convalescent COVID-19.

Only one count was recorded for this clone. Written as DNA, the CDR3 is TGTGCCAGCAGAGCTCCGACAGGGGTCGGAACTGAAGCTTTCTTT. This gives the protein CASRAPTGVGTEAFF. The chain recombines TRBV2 with TRBJ1-1; TRBD1 aligns across 8 bases. Germline V lookup: CDR1 SNHLY, CDR2 FYNNEI. V lost 6 bases, J lost 5 bases, and 11 bases stayed unmatched. The CDR3 consists of 15 residues.

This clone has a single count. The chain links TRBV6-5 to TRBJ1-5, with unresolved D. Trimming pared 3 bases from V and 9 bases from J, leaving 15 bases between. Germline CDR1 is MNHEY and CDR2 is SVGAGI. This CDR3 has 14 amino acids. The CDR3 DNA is TGTGCCAGCAGTTATTACCAGGCCTCTCGGCCCCAGCATTTT. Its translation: CASSYYQASRPQHF.

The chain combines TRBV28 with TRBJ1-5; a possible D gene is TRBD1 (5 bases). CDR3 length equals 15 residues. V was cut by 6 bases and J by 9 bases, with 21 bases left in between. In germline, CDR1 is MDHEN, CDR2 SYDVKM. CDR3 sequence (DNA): TGTGCCAGCAGCTTTACCCAGGGCGCCACGGGGCCCCAGCATTTT. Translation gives CASSFTQGATGPQHF.

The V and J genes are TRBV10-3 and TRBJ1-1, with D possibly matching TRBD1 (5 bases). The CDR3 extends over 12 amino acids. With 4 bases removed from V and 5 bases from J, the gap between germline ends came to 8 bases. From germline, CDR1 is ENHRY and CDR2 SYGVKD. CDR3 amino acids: CAISATGTEAFF. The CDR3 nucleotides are TGTGCCATCAGTGCAACAGGAACTGAAGCTTTCTTT.

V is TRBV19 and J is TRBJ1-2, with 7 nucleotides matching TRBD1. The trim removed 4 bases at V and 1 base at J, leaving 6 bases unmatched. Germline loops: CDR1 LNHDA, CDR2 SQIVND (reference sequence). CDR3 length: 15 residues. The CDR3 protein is CASSTRQGGNYGYTF. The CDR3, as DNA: TGTGCCAGTAGTACCCGACAGGGAGGTAACTATGGCTACACCTTC.

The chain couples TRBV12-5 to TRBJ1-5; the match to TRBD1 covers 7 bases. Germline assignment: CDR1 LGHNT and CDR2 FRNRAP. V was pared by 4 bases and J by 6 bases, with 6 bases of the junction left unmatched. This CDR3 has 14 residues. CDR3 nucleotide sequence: TGTGCTAGTGGTTCCGGACAGGTGGGTCAGCCCCAGCATTTT. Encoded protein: CASGSGQVGQPQHF.

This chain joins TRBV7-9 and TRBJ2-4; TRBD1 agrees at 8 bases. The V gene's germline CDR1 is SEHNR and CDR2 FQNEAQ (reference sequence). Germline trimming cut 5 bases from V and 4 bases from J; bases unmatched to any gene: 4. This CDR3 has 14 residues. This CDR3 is CASSRTGQKNIQYF. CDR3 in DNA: TGTGCCAGCAGCCGGACAGGGCAAAAAAACATTCAGTACTTC.

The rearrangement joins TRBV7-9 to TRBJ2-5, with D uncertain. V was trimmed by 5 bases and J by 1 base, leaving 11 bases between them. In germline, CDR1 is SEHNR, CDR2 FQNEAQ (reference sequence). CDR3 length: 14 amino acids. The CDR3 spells CASSPSRGQETQYF. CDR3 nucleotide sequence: TGTGCCAGCAGCCCGTCCAGAGGCCAAGAGACCCAGTACTTC.

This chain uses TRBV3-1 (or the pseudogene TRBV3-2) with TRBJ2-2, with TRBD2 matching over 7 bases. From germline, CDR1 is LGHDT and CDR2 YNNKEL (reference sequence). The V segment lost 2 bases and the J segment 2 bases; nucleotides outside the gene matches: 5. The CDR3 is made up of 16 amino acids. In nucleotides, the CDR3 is TGTGCCAGCAGCCAATATGCGGGAGTAAACACCGGGGAGCTGTTTTTT. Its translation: CASSQYAGVNTGELFF.

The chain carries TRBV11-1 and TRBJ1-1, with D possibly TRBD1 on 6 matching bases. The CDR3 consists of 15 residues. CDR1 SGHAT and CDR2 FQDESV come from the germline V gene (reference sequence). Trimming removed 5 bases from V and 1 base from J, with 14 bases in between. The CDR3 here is CASSPAGVGNTEAFF. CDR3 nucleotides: TGTGCCAGCAGCCCAGCAGGGGTGGGGAACACTGAAGCTTTCTTT. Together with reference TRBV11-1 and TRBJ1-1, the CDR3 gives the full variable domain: EAEVAQSPRYKITEKSQAVAFWCDPISGHATLYWYRQILGQGPELLVQFQDESVVDDSQLPKDRFSAERLKGVDSTLKIQPAELGDSAMYLCASSPAGVGNTEAFFGQGTRLTVV.

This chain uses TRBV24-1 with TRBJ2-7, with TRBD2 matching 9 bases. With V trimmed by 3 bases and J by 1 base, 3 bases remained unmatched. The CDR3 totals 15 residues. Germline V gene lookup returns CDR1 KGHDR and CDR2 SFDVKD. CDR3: CATSDPTSGSYEQYF. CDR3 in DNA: TGTGCCACCAGTGATCCGACTAGCGGTTCCTACGAGCAGTACTTC.

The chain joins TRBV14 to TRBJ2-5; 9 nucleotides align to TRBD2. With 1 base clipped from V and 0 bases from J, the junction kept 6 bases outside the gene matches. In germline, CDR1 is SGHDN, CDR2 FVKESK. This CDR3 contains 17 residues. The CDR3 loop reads CASSQGRLADYQETQYF. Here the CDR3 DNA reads TGTGCCAGCAGCCAAGGGAGACTAGCGGACTACCAAGAGACCCAGTACTTC.

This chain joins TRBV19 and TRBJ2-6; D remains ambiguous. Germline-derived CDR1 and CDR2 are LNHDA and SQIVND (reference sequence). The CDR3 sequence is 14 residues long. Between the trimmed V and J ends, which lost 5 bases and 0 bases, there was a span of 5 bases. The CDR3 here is CASSEYSGANVLTF. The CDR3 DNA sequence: TGTGCCAGTAGTGAGTACTCTGGGGCCAACGTCCTGACTTTC.

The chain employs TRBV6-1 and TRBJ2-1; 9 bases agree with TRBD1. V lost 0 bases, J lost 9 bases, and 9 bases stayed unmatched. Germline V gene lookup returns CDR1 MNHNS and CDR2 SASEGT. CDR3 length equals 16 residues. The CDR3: CASSEARGTGWGEQFF. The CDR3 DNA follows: TGTGCCAGCAGTGAAGCGAGGGGGACAGGGTGGGGTGAGCAGTTCTTC.

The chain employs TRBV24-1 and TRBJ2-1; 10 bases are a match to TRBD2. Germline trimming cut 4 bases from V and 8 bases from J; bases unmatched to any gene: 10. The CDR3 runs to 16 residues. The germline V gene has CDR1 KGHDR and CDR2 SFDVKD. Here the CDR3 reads CATSDPSGRARDEQFF. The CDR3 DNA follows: TGTGCCACCAGTGACCCCAGCGGGAGGGCCAGGGATGAGCAGTTCTTC.

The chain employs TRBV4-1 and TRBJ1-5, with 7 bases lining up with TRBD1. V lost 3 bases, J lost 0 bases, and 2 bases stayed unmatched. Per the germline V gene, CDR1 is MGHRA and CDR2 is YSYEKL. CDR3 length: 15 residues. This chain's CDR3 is CASSHGTDSNQPQHF. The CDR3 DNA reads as TGCGCCAGCAGCCATGGGACAGATAGCAATCAGCCCCAGCATTTT.

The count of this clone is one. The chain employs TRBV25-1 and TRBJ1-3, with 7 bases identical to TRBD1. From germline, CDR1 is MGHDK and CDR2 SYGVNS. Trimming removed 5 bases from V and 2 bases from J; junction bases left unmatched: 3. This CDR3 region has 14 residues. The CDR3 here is CASSTGDTGNTIYF. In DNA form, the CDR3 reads TGTGCCAGCAGTACAGGGGACACTGGAAACACCATATATTTT.

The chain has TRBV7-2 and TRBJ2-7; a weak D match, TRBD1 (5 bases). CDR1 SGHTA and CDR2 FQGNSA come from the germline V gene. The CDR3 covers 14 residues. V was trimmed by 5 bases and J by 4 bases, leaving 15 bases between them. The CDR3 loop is CASSPVAGWYEQYF. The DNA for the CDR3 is TGTGCCAGCAGCCCTGTCGCAGGGTGGTACGAGCAGTACTTC.

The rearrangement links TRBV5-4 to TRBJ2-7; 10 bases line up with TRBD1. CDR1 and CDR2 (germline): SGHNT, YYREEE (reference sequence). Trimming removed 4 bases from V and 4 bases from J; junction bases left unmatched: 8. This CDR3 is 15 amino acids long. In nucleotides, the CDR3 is TGTGCCAGCAGCCGTTCGGGACAGGGGAATTACGAGCAGTACTTC. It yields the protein CASSRSGQGNYEQYF.

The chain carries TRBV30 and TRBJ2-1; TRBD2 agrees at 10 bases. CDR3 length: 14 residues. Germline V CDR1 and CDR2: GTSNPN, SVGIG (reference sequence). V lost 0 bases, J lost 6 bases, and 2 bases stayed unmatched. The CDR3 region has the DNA TGTGCCTGGAGTGTAGCGGGAGGGGGCAATGAGCAGTTCTTC. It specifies CAWSVAGGGNEQFF.

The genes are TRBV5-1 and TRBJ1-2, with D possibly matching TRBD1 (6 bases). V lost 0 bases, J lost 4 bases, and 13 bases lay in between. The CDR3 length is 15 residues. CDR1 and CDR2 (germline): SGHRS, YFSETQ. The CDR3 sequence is CASSLGAGASYGYTF. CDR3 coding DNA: TGCGCCAGCAGCTTGGGGGCAGGGGCAAGCTATGGCTACACCTTC.

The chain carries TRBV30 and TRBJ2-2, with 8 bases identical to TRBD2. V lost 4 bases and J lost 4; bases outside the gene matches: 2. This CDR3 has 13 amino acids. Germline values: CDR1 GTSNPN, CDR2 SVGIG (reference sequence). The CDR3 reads CAWMREATGELFF. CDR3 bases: TGTGCCTGGATGCGGGAGGCCACCGGGGAGCTGTTTTTT.

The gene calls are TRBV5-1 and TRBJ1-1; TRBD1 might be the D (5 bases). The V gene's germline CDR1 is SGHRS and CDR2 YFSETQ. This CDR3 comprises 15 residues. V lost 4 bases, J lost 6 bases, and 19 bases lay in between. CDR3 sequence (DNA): TGCGCCAGCAGCCCTGGGGGGGTAGTAGTAGCTGAAGCTTTCTTT. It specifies CASSPGGVVVAEAFF.